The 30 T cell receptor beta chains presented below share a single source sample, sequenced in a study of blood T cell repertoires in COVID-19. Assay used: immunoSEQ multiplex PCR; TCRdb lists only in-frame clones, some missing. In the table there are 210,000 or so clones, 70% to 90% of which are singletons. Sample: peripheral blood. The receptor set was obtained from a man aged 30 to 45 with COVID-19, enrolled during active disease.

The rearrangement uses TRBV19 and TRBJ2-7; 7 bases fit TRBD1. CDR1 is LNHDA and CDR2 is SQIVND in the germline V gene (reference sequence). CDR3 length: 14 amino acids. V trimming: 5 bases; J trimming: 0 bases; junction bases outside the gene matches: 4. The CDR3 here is CASSGTGDSYEQYF. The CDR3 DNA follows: TGTGCCAGTAGTGGAACAGGGGACTCCTACGAGCAGTACTTC.

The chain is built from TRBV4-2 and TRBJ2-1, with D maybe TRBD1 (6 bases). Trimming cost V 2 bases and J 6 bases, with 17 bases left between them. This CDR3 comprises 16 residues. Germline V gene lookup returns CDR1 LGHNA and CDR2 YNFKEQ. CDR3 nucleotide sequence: TGTGCCAGCAGCCAAATTCAGGGGCGACTGGGCAATGAGCAGTTCTTC. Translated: CASSQIQGRLGNEQFF.

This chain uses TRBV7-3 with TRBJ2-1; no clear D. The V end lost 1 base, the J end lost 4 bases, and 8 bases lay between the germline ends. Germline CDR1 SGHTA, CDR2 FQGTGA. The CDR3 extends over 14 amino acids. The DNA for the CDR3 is TGTGCCAGCAGCTTAAAGGTCGGGTACAATGAGCAGTTCTTC. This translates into CASSLKVGYNEQFF.

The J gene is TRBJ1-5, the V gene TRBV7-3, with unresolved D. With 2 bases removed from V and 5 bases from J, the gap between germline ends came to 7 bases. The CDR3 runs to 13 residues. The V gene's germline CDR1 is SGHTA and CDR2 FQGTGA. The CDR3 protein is CASSLDGYQPQHF. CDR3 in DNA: TGTGCCAGCAGCTTAGACGGGTATCAGCCCCAGCATTTT.

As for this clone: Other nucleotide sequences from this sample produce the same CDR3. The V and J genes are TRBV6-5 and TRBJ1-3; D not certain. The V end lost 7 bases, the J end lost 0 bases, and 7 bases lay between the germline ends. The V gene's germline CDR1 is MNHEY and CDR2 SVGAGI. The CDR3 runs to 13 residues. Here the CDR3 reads CASTRSSGNTIYF. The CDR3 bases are TGTGCCAGCACCCGGAGCTCTGGAAACACCATATATTTT.

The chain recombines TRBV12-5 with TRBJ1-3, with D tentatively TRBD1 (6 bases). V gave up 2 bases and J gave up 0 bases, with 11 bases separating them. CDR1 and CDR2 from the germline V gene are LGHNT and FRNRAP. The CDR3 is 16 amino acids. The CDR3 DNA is TGTGCTAGTGGTTTGTTGACAGGCTACTCTGGAAACACCATATATTTT. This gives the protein CASGLLTGYSGNTIYF. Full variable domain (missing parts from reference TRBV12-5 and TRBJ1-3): DARVTQTPRHKVTEMGQEVTMRCQPILGHNTVFWYRQTMMQGLELLAYFRNRAPLDDSGMPKDRFSAEMPDATLATLKIQPSEPRDSAVYFCASGLLTGYSGNTIYFGEGSWLTVV.

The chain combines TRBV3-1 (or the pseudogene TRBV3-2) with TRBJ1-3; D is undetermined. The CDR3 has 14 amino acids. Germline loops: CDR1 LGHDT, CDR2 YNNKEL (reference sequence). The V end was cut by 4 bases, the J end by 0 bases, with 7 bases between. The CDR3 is CASSPDNSGNTIYF. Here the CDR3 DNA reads TGTGCCAGCAGCCCTGACAACTCTGGAAACACCATATATTTT.

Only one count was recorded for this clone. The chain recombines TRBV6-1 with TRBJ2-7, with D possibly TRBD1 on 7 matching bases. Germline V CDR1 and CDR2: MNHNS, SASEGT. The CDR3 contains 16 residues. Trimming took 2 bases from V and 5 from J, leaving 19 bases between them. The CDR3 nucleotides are TGTGCCAGCAGTGAAAGGAGGGGGCTGAGTCTAGACGAGCAGTACTTC. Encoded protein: CASSERRGLSLDEQYF.

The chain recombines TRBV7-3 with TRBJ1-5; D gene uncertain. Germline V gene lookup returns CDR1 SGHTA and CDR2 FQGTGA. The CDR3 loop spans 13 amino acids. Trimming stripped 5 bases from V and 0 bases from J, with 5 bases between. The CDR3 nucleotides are TGTGCCAGCAGCCCAGATAGCAATCAGCCCCAGCATTTT. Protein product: CASSPDSNQPQHF.

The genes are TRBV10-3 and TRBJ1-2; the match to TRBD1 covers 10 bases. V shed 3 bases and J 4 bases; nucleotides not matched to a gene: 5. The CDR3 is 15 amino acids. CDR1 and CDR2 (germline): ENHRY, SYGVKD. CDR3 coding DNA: TGTGCCATCAGTGAAGTAGGACAGGGGGTCTATGGCTACACCTTC. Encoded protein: CAISEVGQGVYGYTF.

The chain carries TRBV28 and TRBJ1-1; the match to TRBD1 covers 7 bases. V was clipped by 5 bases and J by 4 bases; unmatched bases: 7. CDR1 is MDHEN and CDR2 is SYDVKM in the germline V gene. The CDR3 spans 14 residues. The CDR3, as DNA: TGTGCCAGCAGTCCGACAGGGTCAAGCACTGAAGCTTTCTTT. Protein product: CASSPTGSSTEAFF.

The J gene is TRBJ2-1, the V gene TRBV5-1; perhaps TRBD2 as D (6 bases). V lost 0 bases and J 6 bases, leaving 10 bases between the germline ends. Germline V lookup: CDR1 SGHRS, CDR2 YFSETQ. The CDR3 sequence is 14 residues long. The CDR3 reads CASSLAGGVNEQFF. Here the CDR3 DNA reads TGCGCCAGCAGCTTGGCCGGGGGAGTCAATGAGCAGTTCTTC.

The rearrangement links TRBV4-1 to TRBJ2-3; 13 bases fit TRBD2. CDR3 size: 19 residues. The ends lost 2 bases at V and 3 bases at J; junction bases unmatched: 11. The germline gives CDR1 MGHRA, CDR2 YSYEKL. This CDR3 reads CASSQTSGRASGGTDTQYF. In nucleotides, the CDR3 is TGCGCCAGCAGCCAAACTAGCGGGAGGGCCTCAGGGGGAACAGATACGCAGTATTTT.

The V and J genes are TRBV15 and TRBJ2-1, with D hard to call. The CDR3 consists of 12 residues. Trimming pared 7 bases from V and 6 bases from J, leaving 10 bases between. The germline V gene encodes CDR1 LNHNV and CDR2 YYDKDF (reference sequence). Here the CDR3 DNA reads TGTGCCACCATGAGCGAGCCCAATGAGCAGTTCTTC. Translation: CATMSEPNEQFF.

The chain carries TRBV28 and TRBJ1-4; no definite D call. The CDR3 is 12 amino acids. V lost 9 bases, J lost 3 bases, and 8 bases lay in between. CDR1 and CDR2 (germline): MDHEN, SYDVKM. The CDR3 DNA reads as TGTGCCAGTGCATCGGCTAATGAAAAACTGTTTTTT. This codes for CASASANEKLFF.

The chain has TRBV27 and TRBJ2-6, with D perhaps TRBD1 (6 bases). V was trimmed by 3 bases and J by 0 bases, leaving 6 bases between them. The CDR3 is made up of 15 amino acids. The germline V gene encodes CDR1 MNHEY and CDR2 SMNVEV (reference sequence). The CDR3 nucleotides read TGTGCCAGCAGTTTGGGGGCCTCTGGGGCCAACGTCCTGACTTTC. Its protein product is CASSLGASGANVLTF.

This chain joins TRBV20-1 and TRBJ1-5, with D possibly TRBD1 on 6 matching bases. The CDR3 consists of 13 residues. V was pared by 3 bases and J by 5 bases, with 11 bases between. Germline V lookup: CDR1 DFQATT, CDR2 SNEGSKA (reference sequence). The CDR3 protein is CSASRDTYQPQHF. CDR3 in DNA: TGCAGTGCTAGTAGGGACACTTATCAGCCCCAGCATTTT.

DNA for the CDR3: TGCGCCAGCAGCCAAGCGGTCAGGGACTTAGAGACCCAGTACTTC. This translates into CASSQAVRDLETQYF. The V gene is TRBV4-3, the J gene TRBJ2-5, with D maybe TRBD2 (6 bases). CDR3 size: 15 residues. Germline V lookup: CDR1 LGHNA, CDR2 YSLEER. V lost 1 base to trimming and J lost 4 bases, with 13 bases between them.

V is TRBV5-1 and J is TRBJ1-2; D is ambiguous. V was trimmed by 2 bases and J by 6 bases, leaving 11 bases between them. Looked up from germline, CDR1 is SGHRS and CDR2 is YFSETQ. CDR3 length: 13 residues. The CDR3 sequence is CASSFVPGDGYTF. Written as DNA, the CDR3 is TGCGCCAGCAGCTTCGTTCCGGGAGATGGCTACACCTTC.

The CDR3: CASSQARGHSPLHF. The CDR3 DNA follows: TGCGCCAGCAGCCAAGCCAGGGGCCATTCACCCCTCCACTTT. The rearrangement joins TRBV4-3 to TRBJ1-6, with D perhaps matching TRBD1 (6 bases). V gave up 1 base and J gave up 8 bases, with 9 bases separating them. The CDR3 extends over 14 amino acids. The germline gives CDR1 LGHNA, CDR2 YSLEER.

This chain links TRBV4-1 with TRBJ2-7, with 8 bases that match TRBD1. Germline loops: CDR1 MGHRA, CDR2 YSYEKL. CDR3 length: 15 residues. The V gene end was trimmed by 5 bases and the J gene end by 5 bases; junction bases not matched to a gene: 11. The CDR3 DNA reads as TGCGCCAGCAGCAGTTTGGACAGGGATTTGGACGAGCAGTACTTC. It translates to CASSSLDRDLDEQYF.

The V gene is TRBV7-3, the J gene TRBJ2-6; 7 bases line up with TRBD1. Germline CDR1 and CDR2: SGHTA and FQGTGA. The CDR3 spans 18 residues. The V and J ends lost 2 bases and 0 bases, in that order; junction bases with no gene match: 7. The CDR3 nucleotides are TGTGCCAGCAGCTTAGAGGGACAGTTACCCTCTGGGGCCAACGTCCTGACTTTC. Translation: CASSLEGQLPSGANVLTF.

The CDR3 DNA reads as TGTGCCAGCAGTTTGGGGGGTTGGACTGAAGCTTTCTTT. This gives the protein CASSLGGWTEAFF. The chain is built from TRBV6-2 or TRBV6-3 and TRBJ1-1, with D possibly TRBD1 on 5 matching bases. Looked up from germline, CDR1 is MNHEY and CDR2 is SVGEGT. Trimming removed 4 bases at V and 5 bases at J, with 11 bases between. CDR3 size: 13 residues.

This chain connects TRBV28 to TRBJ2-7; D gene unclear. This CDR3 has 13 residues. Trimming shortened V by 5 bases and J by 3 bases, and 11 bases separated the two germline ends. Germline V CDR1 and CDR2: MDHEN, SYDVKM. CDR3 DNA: TGTGCCAGCAGTCCAACCCTAGGCTACGAGCAGTACTTC. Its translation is CASSPTLGYEQYF.

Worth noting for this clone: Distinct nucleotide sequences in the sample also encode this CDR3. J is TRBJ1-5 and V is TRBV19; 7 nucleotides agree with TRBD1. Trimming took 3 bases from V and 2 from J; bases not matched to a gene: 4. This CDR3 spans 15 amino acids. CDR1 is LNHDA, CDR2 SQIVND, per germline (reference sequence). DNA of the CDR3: TGTGCCAGTAGTATGGGCCAGGGGGGCAATCAGCCCCAGCATTTT. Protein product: CASSMGQGGNQPQHF.

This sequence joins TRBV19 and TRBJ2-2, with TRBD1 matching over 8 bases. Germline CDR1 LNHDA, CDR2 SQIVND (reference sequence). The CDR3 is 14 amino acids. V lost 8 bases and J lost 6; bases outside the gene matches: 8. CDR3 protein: CASPSDRVPGELFF. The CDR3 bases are TGTGCCAGTCCCTCGGACAGGGTCCCCGGGGAGCTGTTTTTT.

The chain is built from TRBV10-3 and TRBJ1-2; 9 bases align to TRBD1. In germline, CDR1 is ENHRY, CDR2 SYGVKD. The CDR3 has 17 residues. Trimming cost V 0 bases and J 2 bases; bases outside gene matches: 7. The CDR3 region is CAISESSDRGINYGYTF. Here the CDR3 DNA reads TGTGCCATCAGTGAGTCCTCCGACAGGGGGATAAACTATGGCTACACCTTC.

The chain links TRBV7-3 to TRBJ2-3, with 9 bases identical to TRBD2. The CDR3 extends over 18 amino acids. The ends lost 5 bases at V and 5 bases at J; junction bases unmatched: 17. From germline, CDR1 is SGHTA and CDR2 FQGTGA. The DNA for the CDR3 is TGTGCCAGCAGCCGACGAGGGATGTCTAGCGGGGTGGAAGATACGCAGTATTTT. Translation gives CASSRRGMSSGVEDTQYF.

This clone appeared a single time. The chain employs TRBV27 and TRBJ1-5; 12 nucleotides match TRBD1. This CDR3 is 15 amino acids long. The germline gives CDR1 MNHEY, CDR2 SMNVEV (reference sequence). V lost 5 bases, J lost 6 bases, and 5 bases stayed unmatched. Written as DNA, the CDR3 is TGTGCCAGCAGTGGGACAGGGGGCCCGGGTCAGCCCCAGCATTTT. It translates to CASSGTGGPGQPQHF.

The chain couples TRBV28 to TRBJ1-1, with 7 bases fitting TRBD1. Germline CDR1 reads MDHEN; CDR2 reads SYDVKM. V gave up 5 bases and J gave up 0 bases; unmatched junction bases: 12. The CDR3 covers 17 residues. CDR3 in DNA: TGTGCCAGCAGTCCCGCGGCGACAGGGACCATGAACACTGAAGCTTTCTTT. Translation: CASSPAATGTMNTEAFF.